This T cell receptor beta chain was recorded in a study of blood T cell repertoires in COVID-19 (dated by TCRdb to the early 2020s). About the study as a whole: Collaborator samples came from the United States, Italy and Spain and covered acute and convalescent phases of COVID-19. The prospective study material was composed of cDNA or gDNA derived from T cells, B-cell-depleted T cells, or PBMCs. Subjects who had been exposed to COVID-19, were actively infected with it, or had recovered from it provided the deeply sampled blood TCRbeta repertoires that made up the dataset. The repertoires were released in a freely available public database intended as a resource for research on the immune response to SARS-CoV-2. Samples came from the ongoing ImmuneRACE study (first 160 participants) plus 1,254 subjects from 6 global collaborators. Sample metadata almost always included a de-identified subject ID, COVID-19 status, age in years and sex. Where available, HLA class I and class II types were obtained from metadata supplied by the sample provider rather than from assay-based typing.

Overall study results and their limits: The amount of clinical and demographic metadata varied by source and participant and was provided uncurated.

Trimming accounts for 4 bases at V and 5 bases at J, while the number of junction bases matched to no gene is 9. Measured from the cysteine to the phenylalanine, the CDR3 is 16 residues long. The DNA shown is the 48-base CDR3, in frame from base 1. According to the germline V gene, CDR1 reads LGHNA and CDR2 reads YSLEER. Only a few counts were recorded for this clone. The antigen this receptor binds is unknown. Per-base quality was not reported, and no clone a single base away is much larger than it. Each collaborating institution followed its own protocols to collect whole blood in K2EDTA tubes. For TCRbeta analysis, collaborators shipped samples in one of three forms: frozen whole blood, isolated PBMCs, or DNA extracted from either of those sample types. TCRbeta CDR3 regions were amplified from genomic DNA by means of the immunoSEQ Assay, a bias-controlled multiplex PCR. For the original study's pipeline: The number of nucleated cells in each sample was estimated from the amplification of reference gene primers within the assay. Sequence reads were collapsed and filtered to measure the absolute abundance of every unique TCRbeta CDR3 rearrangement. For each sample, productive Simpson clonality was calculated as the square root of Simpson's diversity index across productive rearrangements. TCRdb retrieved this table from immuneACCESS and kept in-frame rearrangements only. Not all clones are present; in checked studies, unresolved V genes account for under half, and no reason is known for the remainder. V and J calls and clone size are copied from that table; D and trimming were computed from the DNA. The sample table records about 100,000 clones; around 88% of these occur just once. About 4.6% of the sample is in the top ten clones.

Sequencing was carried out using peripheral blood. This TCR came from a human donor in a cohort sampled during active COVID-19. This sequence uses TRBV4-3 and TRBJ2-2; 8 middle bases align to TRBD1. The CDR3 region: CASSLETTGVTGELFF. The sequenced DNA: TGCGCCAGCAGCCTCGAAACGACAGGGGTGACCGGGGAGCTGTTTTTT.